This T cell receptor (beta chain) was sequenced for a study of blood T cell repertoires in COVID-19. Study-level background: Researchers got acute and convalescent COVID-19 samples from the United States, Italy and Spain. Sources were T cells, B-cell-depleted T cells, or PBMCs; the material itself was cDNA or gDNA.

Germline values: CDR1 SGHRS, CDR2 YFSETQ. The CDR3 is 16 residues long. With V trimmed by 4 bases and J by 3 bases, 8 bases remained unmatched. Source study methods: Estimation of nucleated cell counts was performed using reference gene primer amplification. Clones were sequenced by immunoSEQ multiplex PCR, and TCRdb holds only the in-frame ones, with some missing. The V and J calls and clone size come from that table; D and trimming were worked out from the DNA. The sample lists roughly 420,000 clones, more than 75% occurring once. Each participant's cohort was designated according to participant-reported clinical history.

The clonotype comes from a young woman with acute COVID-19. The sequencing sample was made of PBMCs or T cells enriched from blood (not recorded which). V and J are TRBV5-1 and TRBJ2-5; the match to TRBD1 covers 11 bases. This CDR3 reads CASSIGQGATKETQYF. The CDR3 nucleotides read TGCGCCAGCAGCATAGGACAGGGGGCTACCAAAGAGACCCAGTACTTC.